A single sample gave rise to the 21 T cell receptor beta chains below, sequenced in a study of T cell responses to AZD1222 COVID-19 vaccine (dated by TCRdb to the early 2020s). Library construction relied on the immunoSEQ multiplex PCR assay. The table was pulled from immuneACCESS by TCRdb, which kept in-frame rearrangements only. Such tables lose some clones; where checked, under half of the loss comes from unresolved V genes, and the rest has no known cause. Across this sample there are about 180,000 clones, with around 90% seen only once. The ten biggest clones cover about 8% of the sample. The sample's time point, from its label and the paper: baseline before first vaccination. The specimen comprised peripheral blood, sampled on day 0 of AZD1222 vaccination. These TCRs come from an adult in good health.

This rearrangement joins TRBV5-4 to TRBJ1-1; D not certain. This CDR3 is 13 amino acids long. Trimming cost V 5 bases and J 0 bases, with 8 bases left between them. Germline CDR1 is SGHNT and CDR2 is YYREEE (reference sequence). In DNA form, the CDR3 reads TGTGCCAGCAGACAAGTCATGAACACTGAAGCTTTCTTT. This gives the protein CASRQVMNTEAFF.

The chain employs TRBV14 and TRBJ2-7; 8 bases align to TRBD1. J lost 3 bases, V lost 4 bases, and 5 bases had no gene match. There are 14 residues in the CDR3. Per germline, CDR1 SGHDN and CDR2 FVKESK. The CDR3 bases are TGTGCCAGCAGCCCATGGGACAGGTACTACGAGCAGTACTTC. The encoded protein is CASSPWDRYYEQYF. The full variable domain, completed using reference TRBV14 and TRBJ2-7, is EAGVTQFPSHSVIEKGQTVTLRCDPISGHDNLYWYRRVMGKEIKFLLHFVKESKQDESGMPNNRFLAERTGGTYSTLKVQPAELEDSGVYFCASSPWDRYYEQYFGPGTRLTVT.

This clone was seen only once. The genes are TRBV7-2 and TRBJ2-3; 7 bases are a match to TRBD2. V lost 5 bases and J lost 4; bases outside the gene matches: 6. Germline assignment: CDR1 SGHTA and CDR2 FQGNSA. This CDR3 region has 14 residues. The CDR3 sequence: CASSVGGSADTQYF. The CDR3 bases are TGTGCCAGCAGCGTGGGGGGGAGCGCAGATACGCAGTATTTT.

The V gene is TRBV5-1, the J gene TRBJ2-7; D is perhaps TRBD1 or TRBD2 (6 bases each). With 0 bases removed from V and 2 bases from J, the gap between germline ends came to 12 bases. The CDR3 is 15 residues long. The germline gives CDR1 SGHRS, CDR2 YFSETQ. CDR3 nucleotides: TGCGCCAGCAGCTTGGCCGGGGGCTCGCCCTACGAGCAGTACTTC. Its translation is CASSLAGGSPYEQYF.

For the CDR3, the DNA is TGTGCCAGCAGCACCAAACTTAGAACTATGAACACTGAAGCTTTCTTT. Encoded protein: CASSTKLRTMNTEAFF. The chain carries TRBV21-1 and TRBJ1-1. TRBV21-1 is labeled a pseudogene. This CDR3 spans 16 amino acids.

The chain employs TRBV7-7 and TRBJ1-1; no definite D call. Trimming removed 2 bases at V and 1 base at J, with 5 bases between. Germline loops: CDR1 SSHAT, CDR2 FNYEAQ (reference sequence). The CDR3 contains 13 residues. CDR3 sequence: CASSLLENTEAFF. In DNA, the CDR3 is TGTGCCAGCAGCTTATTAGAGAACACTGAAGCTTTCTTT.

The chain is built from TRBV12-3 or TRBV12-4 and TRBJ2-1, with a weak D call TRBD1 (5 bases). V was clipped by 6 bases and J by 5 bases, with 8 bases between them. The CDR3 has 12 residues. The CDR3 is CASSRANNEQFF. For the CDR3, the DNA is TGTGCCAGCAGCAGGGCGAACAATGAGCAGTTCTTC.

The rearrangement links TRBV21-1 to TRBJ2-3; whether TRBD2, the table's D call, matches the DNA was not checked. TRBV21-1 is described as a pseudogene. The CDR3 sequence is 15 residues long. The CDR3 loop is CASSLPLSPRDTQYF. CDR3 DNA: TGTGCCAGCAGCCTGCCGCTGAGCCCCCGGGATACGCAGTATTTT.

The J gene is TRBJ1-4, the V gene TRBV7-8; unclear D gene. Deletions cut 1 base from V and 7 bases from J, with 7 bases between. The CDR3 covers 13 residues. Germline CDR1 is SGHVS and CDR2 is FQNEAQ. The CDR3, as DNA: TGTGCCAGCAGCTTAGGCGCACGTGAAAAACTGTTTTTT. Translating it yields CASSLGAREKLFF. Full variable domain (outside the CDR3, taken from reference TRBV7-8 and TRBJ1-4): GAGVSQSPRYKVAKRGQDVALRCDPISGHVSLFWYQQALGQGPEFLTYFQNEAQLDKSGLPSDRFFAERPEGSVSTLKIQRTQQEDSAVYLCASSLGAREKLFFGSGTQLSVL.

The chain carries TRBV7-7 and TRBJ1-5, with D hard to call. Germline V gives CDR1 SSHAT, CDR2 FNYEAQ (reference sequence). The CDR3 covers 13 residues. V was shortened by 5 bases and J by 4 bases, with 9 bases between the two germline ends. DNA of the CDR3: TGTGCCAGCAGCAAAGGACCTAATCAGCCCCAGCATTTT. Encoded protein: CASSKGPNQPQHF.

This chain joins TRBV3-1 (or the pseudogene TRBV3-2) and TRBJ2-1, with 11 bases fitting TRBD2. Germline trimming cut 2 bases from V and 6 bases from J; bases unmatched to any gene: 6. This CDR3 spans 16 amino acids. Per the germline V gene, CDR1 is LGHDT and CDR2 is YNNKEL (reference sequence). DNA of the CDR3: TGTGCCAGCAGCCAACTTCGACTAGCGGGGACCAATGAGCAGTTCTTC. Its translation: CASSQLRLAGTNEQFF.

This chain connects TRBV18 to TRBJ2-6; D gene ambiguous. The germline V gene encodes CDR1 KGHSH and CDR2 LQKENI. The V gene lost 6 bases and the J gene lost 0 bases, with 6 bases spanning the gap. This CDR3 comprises 14 residues. DNA of the CDR3: TGTGCCAGCTCTCTCGACTCTGGGGCCAACGTCCTGACTTTC. Its translation is CASSLDSGANVLTF.

The chain employs TRBV5-4 and TRBJ2-7; 8 nucleotides line up with TRBD2. V lost 3 bases and J lost 0; bases outside the gene matches: 5. The CDR3 contains 15 residues. CDR1 and CDR2 from the germline V gene are SGHNT and YYREEE (reference sequence). The CDR3 DNA follows: TGTGCCAGCAGCTACCGGGGGGGCCTCTCCTACGAGCAGTACTTC. Translating it yields CASSYRGGLSYEQYF.

This clone occurred once. The J gene is TRBJ1-5, the V gene TRBV10-3; D not resolved. This CDR3 contains 14 residues. Germline CDR1 reads ENHRY; CDR2 reads SYGVKD. The V end lost 2 bases, the J end lost 7 bases, and 12 bases lay between the germline ends. The CDR3 here is CAISEDMSTQPQHF. Written as DNA, the CDR3 is TGTGCCATCAGTGAGGACATGTCGACCCAGCCCCAGCATTTT.

The V and J genes are TRBV5-1 and TRBJ2-7, with a tentative D call TRBD2 (5 bases). This CDR3 is built from 15 residues. V was pared by 4 bases and J by 5 bases, with 19 bases between. Per the germline V gene, CDR1 is SGHRS and CDR2 is YFSETQ. This chain's CDR3 is CASSGPGAAGHEQYF. DNA of the CDR3: TGCGCCAGCAGCGGCCCCGGCGCCGCGGGTCACGAGCAGTACTTC.

The count of this clone is one. The rearrangement joins TRBV19 to TRBJ1-5; D unclear. V dropped 10 bases and J dropped 4 bases, with 20 bases sitting between them. Germline-derived CDR1 and CDR2 are LNHDA and SQIVND (reference sequence). This CDR3 is built from 15 residues. The CDR3 DNA sequence: TGTGCCACCAAGCTCTCAATAATAGCAAATCAGCCCCAGCATTTT. This codes for CATKLSIIANQPQHF.

The chain uses TRBV4-1 and TRBJ2-2, with a weak D call TRBD2 (6 bases). The CDR3 runs 15 residues. In germline, CDR1 is MGHRA, CDR2 YSYEKL. The V gene lost 3 bases and the J gene lost 3 bases, with 11 bases spanning the gap. CDR3: CASSHVPGDTGELFF. CDR3 DNA sequence: TGCGCCAGCAGCCATGTTCCGGGGGACACCGGGGAGCTGTTTTTT.

This chain links TRBV25-1 with TRBJ1-2; D might be TRBD1 (5 bases). V lost 5 bases and J lost 8, with 15 bases in between. The CDR3 totals 13 residues. Per the germline V gene, CDR1 is MGHDK and CDR2 is SYGVNS. The CDR3 sequence: CASSPPQQGGYTF. For the CDR3, the DNA is TGTGCCAGCAGTCCCCCTCAGCAGGGAGGCTACACCTTC.

The genes are TRBV7-6 and TRBJ2-1; TRBD2 aligns across 9 bases. In germline, CDR1 is SGHVS, CDR2 FNYEAQ. The V gene end was trimmed by 2 bases and the J gene end by 6 bases; junction bases not matched to a gene: 5. CDR3 size: 15 residues. CDR3: CASSLRRGGPNEQFF. DNA for the CDR3: TGTGCCAGCAGCTTACGGCGGGGGGGCCCCAATGAGCAGTTCTTC.

The rearrangement links TRBV7-9 to TRBJ1-6; TRBD1 might be the D (5 bases). V was shortened by 5 bases and J by 8 bases, with 13 bases between the two germline ends. The CDR3 runs to 14 residues. Germline-derived CDR1 and CDR2 are SEHNR and FQNEAQ (reference sequence). The CDR3 spells CASSVGHNDSPLHF. CDR3 nucleotides: TGTGCCAGCAGCGTCGGACACAATGATTCACCCCTCCACTTT.

The gene calls are TRBV5-8 and TRBJ1-1, with D perhaps TRBD1 (6 bases). Trimming stripped 4 bases from V and 7 bases from J, with 11 bases between. This CDR3 is 12 amino acids long. Germline CDR1 and CDR2: SGHTS and YDEGEE. The CDR3 region is CASSPWTVEAFF. The CDR3 DNA is TGTGCCAGCAGCCCCTGGACAGTTGAAGCTTTCTTT.